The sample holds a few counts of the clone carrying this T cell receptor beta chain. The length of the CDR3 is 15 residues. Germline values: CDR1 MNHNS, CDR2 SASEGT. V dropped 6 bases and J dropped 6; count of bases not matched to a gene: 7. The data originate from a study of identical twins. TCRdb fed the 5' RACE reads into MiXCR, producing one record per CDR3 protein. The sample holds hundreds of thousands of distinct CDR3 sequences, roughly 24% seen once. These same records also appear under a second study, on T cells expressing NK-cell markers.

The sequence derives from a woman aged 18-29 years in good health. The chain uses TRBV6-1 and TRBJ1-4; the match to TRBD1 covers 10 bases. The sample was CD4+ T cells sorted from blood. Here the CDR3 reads CASRGTGVRYEKLFF. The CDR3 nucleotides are TGTGCCAGCAGGGGGACAGGGGTTCGGTATGAAAAACTGTTTTTT.